This T cell receptor (beta chain) originates from a study of T cells after yellow fever vaccination. About the study: The fractions with low cell numbers were processed using SMART-Seq v4 Ultra Low Input.

TCRdb passed the 5' RACE reads through MiXCR, listing each CDR3 protein once. The sample has hundreds of thousands of distinct CDR3 sequences; 10% to 15% are singletons. This clonotype was observed a few times. This material consisted of PBMCs, taken on the day of the yellow fever booster vaccination. The source is a man in his thirties or forties who received the YFV17D yellow fever vaccine.

The CDR3 DNA reads as TGTGCCAGCACCCTCGGGGGTCCCACTGAAGCTTTCTTT. Translation: CASTLGGPTEAFF. The chain has TRBV12-3 or TRBV12-4 and TRBJ1-1; D might be TRBD1 (5 bases). This CDR3 has 13 residues. The germline V and J ends were trimmed by 7 bases and 4 bases, with 13 bases remaining between them.